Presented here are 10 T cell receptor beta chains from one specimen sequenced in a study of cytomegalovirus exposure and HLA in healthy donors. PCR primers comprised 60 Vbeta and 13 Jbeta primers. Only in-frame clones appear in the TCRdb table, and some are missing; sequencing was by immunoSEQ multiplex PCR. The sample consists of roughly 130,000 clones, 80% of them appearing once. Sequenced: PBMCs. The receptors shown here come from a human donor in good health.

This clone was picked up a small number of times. CDR3 nucleotides: TGCAGCGTTGTTAATACTGAAGCTTTCTTT. Residues: CSVVNTEAFF. The chain uses TRBV29-1 and TRBJ1-1; D gene uncertain. CDR3 size: 10 residues. Trimming removed 4 bases at V and 5 bases at J, with 5 bases between. CDR1 SQVTM and CDR2 ANQGSEA come from the germline V gene. Complete variable domain (other parts from reference TRBV29-1 and TRBJ1-1): SAVISQKPSRDICQRGTSLTIQCQVDSQVTMMFWYRQQPGQSLTLIATANQGSEATYESGFVIDKFPISRPNLTFSTLTVSNMSPEDSSIYLCSVVNTEAFFGQGTRLTVV.

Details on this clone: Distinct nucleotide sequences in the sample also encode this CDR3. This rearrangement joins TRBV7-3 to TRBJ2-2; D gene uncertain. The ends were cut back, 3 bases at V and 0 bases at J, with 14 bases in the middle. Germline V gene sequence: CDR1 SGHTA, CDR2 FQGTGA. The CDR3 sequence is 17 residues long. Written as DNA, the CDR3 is TGTGCCAGCAGCTTGCAAAGTAGTACAGCGAACACCGGGGAGCTGTTTTTT. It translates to CASSLQSSTANTGELFF.

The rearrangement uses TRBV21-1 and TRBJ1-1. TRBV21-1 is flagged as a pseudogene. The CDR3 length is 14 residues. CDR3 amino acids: CASSKEAANTEAFF. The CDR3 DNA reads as TGTGCCAGCAGCAAAGAGGCGGCGAACACTGAAGCTTTCTTT.

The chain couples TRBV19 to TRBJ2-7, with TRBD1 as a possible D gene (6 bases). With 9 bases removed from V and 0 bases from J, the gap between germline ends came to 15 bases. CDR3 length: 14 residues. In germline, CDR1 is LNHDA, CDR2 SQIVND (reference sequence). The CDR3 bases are TGTGCCAGCACCTTGGGACAAAACTCCTACGAGCAGTACTTC. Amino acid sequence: CASTLGQNSYEQYF.

The CDR3 nucleotides are TGCGCCAGCAGCCAGGGACAGGGCCTGTTTGGTAATTCACCCCTCCACTTT. It is translated as CASSQGQGLFGNSPLHF. J is TRBJ1-6 and V is TRBV5-1, with TRBD1 matching over 9 bases. J gave up 6 bases and V 4 bases, and 11 bases lay outside the gene matches. Per germline, CDR1 SGHRS and CDR2 YFSETQ. This CDR3 contains 17 residues. Together with reference TRBV5-1 and TRBJ1-6, the CDR3 gives the full variable domain: KAGVTQTPRYLIKTRGQQVTLSCSPISGHRSVSWYQQTPGQGLQFLFEYFSETQRNKGNFPGRFSGRQFSNSRSEMNVSTLELGDSALYLCASSQGQGLFGNSPLHFGNGTRLTVT.

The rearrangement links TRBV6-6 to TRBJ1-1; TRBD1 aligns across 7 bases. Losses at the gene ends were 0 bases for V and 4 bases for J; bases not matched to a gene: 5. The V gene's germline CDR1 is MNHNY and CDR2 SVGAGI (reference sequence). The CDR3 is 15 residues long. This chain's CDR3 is CASSYSLAGGTEAFF. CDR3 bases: TGTGCCAGCAGTTACTCCCTGGCAGGGGGCACTGAAGCTTTCTTT.

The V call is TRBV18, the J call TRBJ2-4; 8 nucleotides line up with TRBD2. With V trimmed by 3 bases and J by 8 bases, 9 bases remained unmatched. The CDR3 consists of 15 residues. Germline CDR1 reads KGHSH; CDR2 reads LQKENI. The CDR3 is CASSPTPGGVDIQYF. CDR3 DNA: TGTGCCAGCTCACCCACACCCGGGGGGGTTGACATTCAGTACTTC.

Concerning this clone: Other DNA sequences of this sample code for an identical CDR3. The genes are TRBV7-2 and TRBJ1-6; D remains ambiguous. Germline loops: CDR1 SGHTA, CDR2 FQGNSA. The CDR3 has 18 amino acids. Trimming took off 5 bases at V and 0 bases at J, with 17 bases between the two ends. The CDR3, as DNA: TGTGCCAGCAGCCAAAGTCACGGAGCTAGCTCCTATAATTCACCCCTCCACTTT. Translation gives CASSQSHGASSYNSPLHF.

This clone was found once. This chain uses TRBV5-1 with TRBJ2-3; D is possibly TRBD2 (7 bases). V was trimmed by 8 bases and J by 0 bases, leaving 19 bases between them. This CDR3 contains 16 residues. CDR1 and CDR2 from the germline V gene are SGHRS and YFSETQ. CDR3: CASSGGGGTSTDTQYF. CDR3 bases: TGCGCCAGTAGTGGGGGGGGCGGGACTAGCACAGATACGCAGTATTTT.

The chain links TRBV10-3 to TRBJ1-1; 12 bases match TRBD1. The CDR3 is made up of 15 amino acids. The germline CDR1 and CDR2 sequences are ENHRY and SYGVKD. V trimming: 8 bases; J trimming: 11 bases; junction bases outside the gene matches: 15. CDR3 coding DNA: TGTGCCATCGACCGGGACAGGGGGCGTTCGGAGCTGGCTTTCTTT. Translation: CAIDRDRGRSELAFF.